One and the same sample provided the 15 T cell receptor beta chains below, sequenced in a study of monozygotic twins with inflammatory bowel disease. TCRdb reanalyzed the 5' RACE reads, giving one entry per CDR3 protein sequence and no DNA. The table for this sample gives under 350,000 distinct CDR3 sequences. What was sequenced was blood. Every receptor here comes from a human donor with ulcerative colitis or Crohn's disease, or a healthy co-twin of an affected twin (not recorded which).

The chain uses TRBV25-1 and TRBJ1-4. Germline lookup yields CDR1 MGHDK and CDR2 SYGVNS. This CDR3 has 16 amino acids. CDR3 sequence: CASSEYSPATNEKLFF.

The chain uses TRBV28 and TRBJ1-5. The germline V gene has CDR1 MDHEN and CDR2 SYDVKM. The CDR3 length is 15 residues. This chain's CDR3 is CASRNPVGLNQPQHF.

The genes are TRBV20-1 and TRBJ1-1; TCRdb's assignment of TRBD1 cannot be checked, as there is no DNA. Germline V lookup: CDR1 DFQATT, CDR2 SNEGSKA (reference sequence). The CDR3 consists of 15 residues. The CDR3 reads CSARENRGNGTEAFF.

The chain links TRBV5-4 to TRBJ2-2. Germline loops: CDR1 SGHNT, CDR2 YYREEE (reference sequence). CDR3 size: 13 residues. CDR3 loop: CASNAATTGELFF.

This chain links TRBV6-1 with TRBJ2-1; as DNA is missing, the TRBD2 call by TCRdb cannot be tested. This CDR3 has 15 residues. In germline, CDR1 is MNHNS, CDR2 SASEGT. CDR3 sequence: CASTLGVDSYNEQFF.

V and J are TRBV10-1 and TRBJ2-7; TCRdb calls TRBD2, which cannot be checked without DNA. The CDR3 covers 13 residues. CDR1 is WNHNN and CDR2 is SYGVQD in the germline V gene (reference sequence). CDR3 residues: CASSEDYSYEQYF.

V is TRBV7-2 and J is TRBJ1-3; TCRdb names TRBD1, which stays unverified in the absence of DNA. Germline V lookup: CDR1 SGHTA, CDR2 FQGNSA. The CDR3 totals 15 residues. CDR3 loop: CASRFGGGSGNTIYF.

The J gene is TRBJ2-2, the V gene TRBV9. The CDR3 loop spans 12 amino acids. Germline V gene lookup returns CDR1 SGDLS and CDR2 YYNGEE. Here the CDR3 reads CASSVSFGELFF. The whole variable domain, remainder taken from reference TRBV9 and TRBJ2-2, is DSGVTQTPKHLITATGQRVTLRCSPRSGDLSVYWYQQSLDQGLQFLIQYYNGEERAKGNILERFSAQQFPDLHSELNLSSLELGDSALYFCASSVSFGELFFGEGSRLTVL.

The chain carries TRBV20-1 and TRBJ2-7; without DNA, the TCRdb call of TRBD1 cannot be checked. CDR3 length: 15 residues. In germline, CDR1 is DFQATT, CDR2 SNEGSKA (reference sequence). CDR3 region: CSARGGKIQTYEQYF.

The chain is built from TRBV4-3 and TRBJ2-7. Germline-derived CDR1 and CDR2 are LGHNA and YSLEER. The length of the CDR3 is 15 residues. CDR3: CASSQDPESSYEQYF.

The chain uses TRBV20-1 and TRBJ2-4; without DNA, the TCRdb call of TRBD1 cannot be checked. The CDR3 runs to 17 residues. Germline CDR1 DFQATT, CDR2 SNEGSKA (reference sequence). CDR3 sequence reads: CSAKLTGGTLAKNIQYF.

CDR3 amino acids: CASSKQSNQPQHF. The chain is built from TRBV7-3 and TRBJ1-5. Germline CDR1 and CDR2: SGHTA and FQGTGA. The length of the CDR3 is 13 residues.

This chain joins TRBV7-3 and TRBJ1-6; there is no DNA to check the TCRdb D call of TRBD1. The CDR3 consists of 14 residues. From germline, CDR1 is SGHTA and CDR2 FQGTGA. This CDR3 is CASSLGAGDSPLYF.

CDR3 sequence: CASSEAVGLGNTQYF. This chain links TRBV6-1 with TRBJ2-3; without DNA, the TCRdb call of TRBD2 cannot be checked. Looked up from germline, CDR1 is MNHNS and CDR2 is SASEGT. This CDR3 has 15 residues.

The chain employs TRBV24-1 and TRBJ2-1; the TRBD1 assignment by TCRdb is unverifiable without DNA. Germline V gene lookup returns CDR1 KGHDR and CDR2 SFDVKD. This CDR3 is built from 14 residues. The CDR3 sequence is CATSDHRDRDEQFF.